The rows below give T cell receptor beta chains drawn from one sample of a study of cytomegalovirus exposure and HLA in healthy donors. Only in-frame clones appear in the TCRdb table, and some are missing; sequencing was by immunoSEQ multiplex PCR. The repertoire table contains roughly 45,000 clones. The sample taken for sequencing was PBMCs. The source is a woman aged 30 to 39 in good health and CMV-seronegative. The CDR3 runs from the conserved cysteine through the conserved F or W. D genes are given only for firm matches.

V gene	D gene	J gene	CDR3 protein	CDR3 DNA
TRBV13	NA	TRBJ2-7	CASSSAYEQYF	TGTGCCAGCAGCTCCGCCTACGAGCAGTACTTC
TRBV18	NA	TRBJ1-2	CASSPNPDRSNYGYTF	TGTGCCAGCTCACCAAACCCGGACAGATCTAACTATGGCTACACCTTC
TRBV10-2	TRBD1	TRBJ1-1	CASRGSDRGPTEAFF	TGCGCCAGCAGGGGATCAGACAGGGGACCCACTGAAGCTTTCTTT
TRBV27	TRBD1	TRBJ2-1	CASSPITGGWNEQFF	TGTGCCAGCAGTCCAATAACAGGGGGCTGGAATGAGCAGTTCTTC
TRBV7-9	NA	TRBJ1-4	CASSSGNSNEKLFF	TGTGCCAGCAGCTCAGGGAACTCGAATGAAAAACTGTTTTTT
TRBV28	TRBD1	TRBJ1-5	CASSDDRGHRQPQHF	TGTGCCAGCAGTGATGACAGGGGGCATCGTCAGCCCCAGCATTTT
TRBV4-1	TRBD1	TRBJ1-1	CASSQGGTGFGNTEAFF	TGCGCCAGCAGCCAAGGGGGGACAGGGTTCGGGAACACTGAAGCTTTCTTT
TRBV6-6	TRBD1	TRBJ1-1	CASSYQDRVSEDFF	TGTGCCAGCAGTTACCAGGACAGGGTGAGTGAAGATTTCTTT
TRBV4-1	NA	TRBJ2-1	CASSPPLTYEQFF	TGCGCCAGCAGCCCGCCCCTCACTTATGAGCAGTTCTTC
TRBV30	TRBD1	TRBJ2-7	CAWSVLQGTVEQYF	TGTGCCTGGAGTGTACTACAGGGGACGGTCGAGCAGTACTTC
TRBV11-3	TRBD1	TRBJ2-2	CASSPRDRGLGGELFF	TGTGCCAGCAGCCCCCGGGACAGGGGATTGGGCGGGGAGCTGTTTTTT
TRBV18	TRBD1	TRBJ1-5	CASSPTGTGNQPQHF	TGTGCCAGCTCACCTACCGGGACAGGAAATCAGCCCCAGCATTTT
TRBV30	NA	TRBJ2-7	CAWRKPRGEQYF	TGTGCCTGGAGAAAACCCAGGGGCGAGCAGTACTTC
TRBV4-1	NA	TRBJ1-5	CASSQNRGNQPQHF	TGCGCCAGCAGCCAAAACAGGGGCAATCAGCCCCAGCATTTT
TRBV5-1	TRBD1	TRBJ1-1	CASSSGTGGNTEAFF	TGCGCCAGCAGCTCCGGGACAGGGGGAAACACTGAAGCTTTCTTT
TRBV6-5	TRBD1	TRBJ1-4	CASRRGQGLEKLFF	TGTGCCAGCAGAAGGGGACAGGGTCTCGAAAAACTGTTTTTT
TRBV7-9	TRBD2	TRBJ2-5	CASVTGTSGVQETQYF	TGTGCCAGCGTCACGGGGACTAGCGGGGTCCAAGAGACCCAGTACTTC
TRBV5-6	NA	TRBJ1-3	CASTTLGGGNGNTIYF	TGTGCCAGCACCACGCTAGGGGGAGGGAATGGAAACACCATATATTTT
TRBV5-1	TRBD2	TRBJ2-7	CASSSGLAYEQYF	TGCGCCAGCAGCTCGGGACTAGCTTACGAGCAGTACTTC
TRBV28	TRBD1	TRBJ2-7	CASSSPGQGSHEQYF	TGTGCCAGCAGTTCTCCGGGACAGGGGTCTCACGAGCAGTACTTC
TRBV7-9	NA	TRBJ1-1	CASSLVGGHTEAFF	TGTGCCAGCAGCTTAGTGGGGGGACACACTGAAGCTTTCTTT
TRBV15	NA	TRBJ2-3	CATSRDPSAIDTQYF	TGTGCCACCAGCAGAGATCCCAGCGCCATAGATACGCAGTATTTT
TRBV2	TRBD2	TRBJ2-1	CASTPGLESYNEQFF	TGTGCCAGCACCCCGGGACTAGAGTCCTACAATGAGCAGTTCTTC
TRBV7-7	NA	TRBJ2-3	CASSLGKGGEPDTQYF	TGTGCTAGCAGCTTAGGCAAAGGGGGAGAACCAGATACGCAGTATTTT
TRBV7-9	NA	TRBJ2-7	CASSHGVWDSYEQYF	TGTGCCAGCAGCCACGGGGTCTGGGACTCCTACGAGCAGTACTTC
TRBV4-1	TRBD1	TRBJ2-5	CASSQDRTGGGETQYF	TGCGCCAGCAGCCAAGATCGAACAGGGGGCGGGGAGACCCAGTACTTC
TRBV6-5	TRBD2	TRBJ2-7	CASSTRTSGGEQYF	TGTGCCAGCAGTACCCGGACTAGCGGGGGCGAGCAGTACTTC
TRBV29-1	TRBD1	TRBJ2-4	CSVDPGQGKNIQYF	TGCAGCGTTGACCCGGGACAGGGAAAAAACATTCAGTACTTC
TRBV18	TRBD1	TRBJ1-3	CASSPPGQKLSGNTIYF	TGTGCCAGCTCACCACCGGGACAGAAGCTCTCTGGAAACACCATATATTTT